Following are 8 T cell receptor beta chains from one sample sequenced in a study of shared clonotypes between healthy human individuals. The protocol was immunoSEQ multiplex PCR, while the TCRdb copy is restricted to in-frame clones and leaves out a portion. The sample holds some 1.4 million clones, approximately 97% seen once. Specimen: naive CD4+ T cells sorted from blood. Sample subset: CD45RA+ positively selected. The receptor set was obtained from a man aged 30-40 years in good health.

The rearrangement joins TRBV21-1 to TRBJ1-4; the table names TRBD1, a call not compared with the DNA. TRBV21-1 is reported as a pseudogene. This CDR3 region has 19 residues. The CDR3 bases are TGTGCCAGCAGCAAAGGAGAGAGGGGGTTTCGTGTAACTAATGAAAAACTGTTTTTT. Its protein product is CASSKGERGFRVTNEKLFF.

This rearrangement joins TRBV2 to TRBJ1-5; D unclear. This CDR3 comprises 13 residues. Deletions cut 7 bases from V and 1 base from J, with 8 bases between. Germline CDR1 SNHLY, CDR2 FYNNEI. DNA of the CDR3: TGTGCCAGCATGCGTGAGAGCAATCAGCCCCAGCATTTT. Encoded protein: CASMRESNQPQHF.

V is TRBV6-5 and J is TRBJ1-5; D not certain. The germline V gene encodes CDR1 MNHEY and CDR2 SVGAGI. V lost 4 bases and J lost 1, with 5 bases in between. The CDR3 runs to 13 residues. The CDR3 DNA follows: TGTGCCAGCAGTTCGGACAGCAATCAGCCCCAGCATTTT. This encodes CASSSDSNQPQHF.

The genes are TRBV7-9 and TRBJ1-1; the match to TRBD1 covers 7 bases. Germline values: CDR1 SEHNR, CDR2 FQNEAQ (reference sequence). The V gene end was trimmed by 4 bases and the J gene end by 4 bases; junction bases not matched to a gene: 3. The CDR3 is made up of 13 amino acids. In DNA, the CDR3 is TGTGCCAGCAGCTCAGGGGGACCCACTGAAGCTTTCTTT. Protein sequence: CASSSGGPTEAFF.

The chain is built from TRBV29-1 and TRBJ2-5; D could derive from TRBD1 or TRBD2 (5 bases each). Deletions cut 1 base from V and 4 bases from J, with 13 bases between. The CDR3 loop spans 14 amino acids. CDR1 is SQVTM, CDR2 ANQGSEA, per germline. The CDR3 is CSVEGLGVRETQYF. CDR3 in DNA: TGCAGCGTTGAAGGCCTGGGGGTTCGAGAGACCCAGTACTTC.

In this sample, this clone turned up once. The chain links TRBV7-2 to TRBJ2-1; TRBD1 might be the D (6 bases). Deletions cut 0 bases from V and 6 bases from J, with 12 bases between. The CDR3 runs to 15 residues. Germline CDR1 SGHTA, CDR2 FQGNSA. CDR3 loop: CASSLAPLGGNEQFF. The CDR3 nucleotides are TGTGCCAGCAGCTTAGCCCCTCTAGGGGGCAATGAGCAGTTCTTC.

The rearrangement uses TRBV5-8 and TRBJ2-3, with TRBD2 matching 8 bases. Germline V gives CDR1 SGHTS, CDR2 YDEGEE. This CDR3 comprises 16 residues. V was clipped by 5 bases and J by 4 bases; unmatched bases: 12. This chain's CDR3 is CASRQAAGVVADTQYF. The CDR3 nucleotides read TGTGCCAGCAGGCAAGCAGCGGGAGTTGTGGCAGATACGCAGTATTTT.

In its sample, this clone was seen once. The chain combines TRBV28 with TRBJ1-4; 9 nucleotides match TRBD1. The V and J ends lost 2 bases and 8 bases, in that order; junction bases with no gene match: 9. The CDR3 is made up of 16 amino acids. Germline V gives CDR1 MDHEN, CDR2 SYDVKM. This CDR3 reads CASSLDLDRGEEKLFF. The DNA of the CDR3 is TGTGCCAGCAGTTTAGACCTGGACAGGGGAGAGGAAAAACTGTTTTTT.